One and the same sample provided the 25 T cell receptor beta chains below, sequenced in a study of blood T cell repertoires in COVID-19 (dated by TCRdb to the early 2020s). The receptor library was made with the immunoSEQ multiplex PCR assay. The source is immuneACCESS, and TCRdb retained only in-frame sequences with V and J called. Part of the clones is not carried over; for the studies checked, unresolved V genes explain less than half of this, and the remainder is unexplained. The sample records tens of thousands of clones, 80% to 90% of which are singletons. Around 8% of the sample is held by the ten biggest clonotypes. Sample: peripheral blood. These receptors came from a man aged 50-59 years with acute or convalescent COVID-19.

V is TRBV4-1 and J is TRBJ2-5, with no clear D. Germline V gene sequence: CDR1 MGHRA, CDR2 YSYEKL. Trimming stripped 5 bases from V and 2 bases from J, with 12 bases between. The length of the CDR3 is 14 residues. The CDR3 sequence: CASSSLEWQETQYF. The CDR3 region has the DNA TGCGCCAGCAGCTCATTAGAGTGGCAAGAGACCCAGTACTTC.

The gene calls are TRBV18 and TRBJ2-7; 10 nucleotides agree with TRBD1. J gave up 4 bases and V 5 bases, and 5 bases lay outside the gene matches. Germline values: CDR1 KGHSH, CDR2 LQKENI. CDR3 length equals 14 residues. This CDR3 reads CASSAGTGAYEQYF. The CDR3, as DNA: TGTGCCAGCTCAGCCGGGACAGGGGCTTACGAGCAGTACTTC.

The chain links TRBV4-2 to TRBJ1-2; D call uncertain. Trimming took off 4 bases at V and 0 bases at J, with 21 bases between the two ends. Germline CDR1 LGHNA, CDR2 YNFKEQ. This CDR3 contains 18 residues. CDR3 loop: CASSLGLAQEGANYGYTF. The CDR3, as DNA: TGTGCCAGCAGCCTCGGACTAGCTCAAGAAGGAGCTAACTATGGCTACACCTTC.

This chain uses TRBV28 with TRBJ1-5, with 7 bases identical to TRBD1. The CDR3 extends over 14 amino acids. In germline, CDR1 is MDHEN, CDR2 SYDVKM. V dropped 2 bases and J dropped 5; count of bases not matched to a gene: 3. CDR3 in DNA: TGTGCCAGCAGTTTACAGGGGGGCTATCAGCCCCAGCATTTT. Its protein is CASSLQGGYQPQHF. Filled out from reference TRBV28 and TRBJ1-5, the complete variable domain reads DVKVTQSSRYLVKRTGEKVFLECVQDMDHENMFWYRQDPGLGLRLIYFSYDVKMKEKGDIPEGYSVSREKKERFSLILESASTNQTSMYLCASSLQGGYQPQHFGDGTRLSIL.

The chain employs TRBV5-4 and TRBJ2-1; 11 bases fit TRBD2. Germline V lookup: CDR1 SGHNT, CDR2 YYREEE (reference sequence). This CDR3 spans 16 amino acids. V shed 0 bases, J shed 4 bases, and the junction held 3 bases outside the gene matches. The CDR3 sequence is CASSLEASGGYNEQFF. The DNA for the CDR3 is TGTGCCAGCAGCTTGGAGGCTAGCGGGGGGTACAATGAGCAGTTCTTC.

The rearrangement uses TRBV4-2 and TRBJ1-4; 7 bases align to TRBD1. CDR1 and CDR2 from the germline V gene are LGHNA and YNFKEQ. The J segment lost 1 base and the V segment lost 1 base, leaving 12 bases of the junction unmatched. This CDR3 comprises 19 residues. CDR3 in amino acids: CASSQVTGTATVTNEKLFF. Written as DNA, the CDR3 is TGTGCCAGCAGCCAAGTTACCGGGACAGCAACCGTAACTAATGAAAAACTGTTTTTT.

The chain uses TRBV7-3 and TRBJ2-1, with D unresolved. From germline, CDR1 is SGHTA and CDR2 FQGTGA. The CDR3 length is 15 residues. Trimming pared 5 bases from V and 3 bases from J, leaving 14 bases between. CDR3 residues: CASSPTPSGYNEQFF. The CDR3 bases are TGTGCCAGCAGCCCAACCCCTTCCGGCTACAATGAGCAGTTCTTC. Combining the CDR3 with reference TRBV7-3 and TRBJ2-1 gives the whole variable domain GAGVSQTPSNKVTEKGKYVELRCDPISGHTALYWYRQSLGQGPEFLIYFQGTGAADDSGLPNDRFFAVRPEGSVSTLKIQRTERGDSAVYLCASSPTPSGYNEQFFGPGTRLTVL.

V and J are TRBV6-5 and TRBJ2-5, with a tentative D call TRBD2 (6 bases). This CDR3 spans 15 amino acids. Germline CDR1 and CDR2: MNHEY and SVGAGI. V lost 0 bases, J lost 7 bases, and 15 bases lay in between. In nucleotides, the CDR3 is TGTGCCAGCAGTTACTCGAAGGGCGGGGCGGGGACCCAGTACTTC. This gives the protein CASSYSKGGAGTQYF.

The chain has TRBV5-5 and TRBJ2-1; D may be TRBD2 (5 bases). Germline assignment: CDR1 SGHKS and CDR2 YYEKEE (reference sequence). The V and J ends lost 4 bases and 8 bases respectively, with 7 bases between them. The CDR3 extends over 11 amino acids. The CDR3: CASSPGYEQFF. Written as DNA, the CDR3 is TGTGCCAGCAGCCCGGGATATGAGCAGTTCTTC.

The J gene is TRBJ1-2, the V gene TRBV2; D gene ambiguous. CDR3 size: 12 residues. The V end lost 10 bases, the J end lost 1 base, and 10 bases lay between the germline ends. Germline V CDR1 and CDR2: SNHLY, FYNNEI. CDR3 sequence: CATRADNYGYTF. CDR3 nucleotide sequence: TGTGCCACGAGAGCCGATAACTATGGCTACACCTTC.

This clone has only one observation. The chain joins TRBV7-2 to TRBJ1-3; perhaps TRBD1 as D (5 bases). The CDR3 runs 14 residues. Germline CDR1 is SGHTA and CDR2 is FQGNSA. The V end lost 2 bases, the J end lost 4 bases, and 9 bases lay between the germline ends. The CDR3 sequence: CASSLLQGGNTIYF. DNA of the CDR3: TGTGCCAGCAGCTTACTCCAGGGAGGAAACACCATATATTTT.

The rearrangement links TRBV6-5 to TRBJ1-2; no clear D gene. Germline V lookup: CDR1 MNHEY, CDR2 SVGAGI. The CDR3 totals 14 residues. V dropped 0 bases and J dropped 2 bases, with 7 bases sitting between them. The CDR3 is CASSYSFQNYGYTF. The DNA of the CDR3 is TGTGCCAGCAGTTACTCGTTCCAGAACTATGGCTACACCTTC.

This chain links TRBV10-3 with TRBJ2-7; 13 bases agree with TRBD2. The CDR3 contains 15 residues. CDR1 and CDR2 from the germline V gene are ENHRY and SYGVKD. Trimming removed 2 bases from V and 7 bases from J; junction bases left unmatched: 5. The CDR3 DNA follows: TGTGCCATCAGTGAGGGACTAGCGGGAGTAGAAGAGCAGTACTTC. Protein product: CAISEGLAGVEEQYF.

The chain has TRBV28 and TRBJ2-6; D call uncertain. Germline CDR1 and CDR2: MDHEN and SYDVKM. This CDR3 contains 15 residues. Trimming removed 5 bases at V and 2 bases at J, with 10 bases between. CDR3 sequence: CASSQTQTGANVLTF. CDR3 in DNA: TGTGCCAGCAGTCAAACTCAAACTGGGGCCAACGTCCTGACTTTC.

The CDR3 protein is CASSFMVTGRASPLHF. As DNA, the CDR3 is TGTGCCAGCAGCTTCATGGTGACAGGGCGCGCTTCACCCCTCCACTTT. The chain is built from TRBV7-9 and TRBJ1-6, with 7 bases aligning to TRBD1. This CDR3 spans 16 amino acids. Germline values: CDR1 SEHNR, CDR2 FQNEAQ (reference sequence). Germline trimming cut 3 bases from V and 9 bases from J; bases unmatched to any gene: 11.

This clone was picked up one time. The V and J genes are TRBV28 and TRBJ1-1, with D maybe TRBD1 (5 bases). Germline lookup yields CDR1 MDHEN and CDR2 SYDVKM. The CDR3 runs to 16 residues. V was pared by 9 bases and J by 0 bases, with 20 bases between. CDR3 coding DNA: TGTGCCAGTAGGACCCCTTCGGCAGGGATGAACACTGAAGCTTTCTTT. Translation gives CASRTPSAGMNTEAFF.

J is TRBJ1-1 and V is TRBV27, with TRBD1 matching over 9 bases. This CDR3 spans 16 amino acids. From germline, CDR1 is MNHEY and CDR2 SMNVEV (reference sequence). The trim removed 5 bases at V and 2 bases at J, leaving 9 bases unmatched. CDR3 region: CASSGQGRGINTEAFF. In DNA, the CDR3 is TGTGCCAGCAGTGGACAGGGGAGGGGAATCAACACTGAAGCTTTCTTT.

The chain joins TRBV18 to TRBJ2-5, with TRBD2 matching over 10 bases. This CDR3 is built from 16 residues. From germline, CDR1 is KGHSH and CDR2 LQKENI. V was clipped by 3 bases and J by 2 bases; unmatched bases: 6. CDR3 in amino acids: CASSPSVGLAQETQYF. In DNA, the CDR3 is TGTGCCAGCTCACCGTCGGTGGGACTAGCGCAAGAGACCCAGTACTTC.

The V and J genes are TRBV9 and TRBJ1-4; D unresolved. Per the germline V gene, CDR1 is SGDLS and CDR2 is YYNGEE. V lost 4 bases and J lost 0, with 10 bases in between. The CDR3 runs 15 residues. Here the CDR3 reads CASSPEVATNEKLFF. CDR3 coding DNA: TGTGCCAGCAGCCCAGAGGTCGCAACTAATGAAAAACTGTTTTTT.

This clone was recorded once. The V and J genes are TRBV3-1 (or the pseudogene TRBV3-2) and TRBJ1-2; D uncertain. The CDR3 length is 15 residues. The germline CDR1 and CDR2 sequences are LGHDT and YNNKEL (reference sequence). With 1 base removed from V and 1 base from J, the gap between germline ends came to 10 bases. CDR3 amino acids: CASSQGPTFNYGYTF. The CDR3 DNA reads as TGTGCCAGCAGCCAAGGACCGACTTTTAACTATGGCTACACCTTC.

The chain combines TRBV19 with TRBJ1-4; maybe TRBD1 (6 bases). With 3 bases removed from V and 7 bases from J, the gap between germline ends came to 12 bases. Germline-derived CDR1 and CDR2 are LNHDA and SQIVND (reference sequence). The CDR3 has 14 amino acids. The CDR3 DNA is TGTGCCAGTAGTATGGTGGACAGTAGTGAAAAACTGTTTTTT. Translated, it gives CASSMVDSSEKLFF.

This sequence joins TRBV14 and TRBJ2-3; D is ambiguous. Germline CDR1 SGHDN, CDR2 FVKESK. V lost 4 bases and J lost 1, with 15 bases in between. This CDR3 is built from 16 residues. DNA for the CDR3: TGTGCCAGCAGCCCCTTGGGCAACTGGGGCACAGATACGCAGTATTTT. Translated: CASSPLGNWGTDTQYF.

V and J are TRBV30 and TRBJ1-1; D unclear. Trimming stripped 0 bases from V and 1 base from J, with 6 bases between. The CDR3 has 13 amino acids. Germline lookup yields CDR1 GTSNPN and CDR2 SVGIG (reference sequence). CDR3 sequence reads: CAWSVLQNTEAFF. The CDR3 DNA sequence: TGTGCCTGGAGTGTACTACAGAACACTGAAGCTTTCTTT.

V and J are TRBV4-3 and TRBJ2-1; 8 positions match TRBD2. Germline trimming cut 4 bases from V and 9 bases from J; bases unmatched to any gene: 17. Germline values: CDR1 LGHNA, CDR2 YSLEER. This CDR3 contains 17 residues. The CDR3 loop reads CASSLFPPRGEHFEQFF. The CDR3 region has the DNA TGCGCCAGCAGCCTCTTCCCCCCGCGGGGGGAGCATTTTGAGCAGTTCTTC.

The chain couples TRBV5-8 to TRBJ2-1, with D unresolved. This CDR3 is built from 14 residues. In germline, CDR1 is SGHTS, CDR2 YDEGEE. Deletions cut 3 bases from V and 1 base from J, with 8 bases between. The CDR3 reads CASSSHLSYNEQFF. For the CDR3, the DNA is TGTGCCAGCAGCTCTCACTTGTCCTACAATGAGCAGTTCTTC.